These 17 T cell receptor beta chains originate from one sample sequenced in a study of T cell responses to AZD1222 COVID-19 vaccine. Measured with immunoSEQ multiplex PCR; TCRdb has only the in-frame clones, and not every one. The profile shows 150,000 to 200,000 clones, around 89% of them singletons. Material: peripheral blood, obtained on day 0 of AZD1222 vaccination. These receptors came from an adult in good health.

Written as DNA, the CDR3 is TGCGCCAGCAGCCAAGATGTAGGGCCGCCCCAGCATTTT. As protein: CASSQDVGPPQHF. The rearrangement uses TRBV4-1 and TRBJ1-5, with D unclear. The V end was cut by 0 bases, the J end by 9 bases, with 9 bases between. The germline V gene has CDR1 MGHRA and CDR2 YSYEKL. CDR3 size: 13 residues.

The rearrangement joins TRBV19 to TRBJ2-7; TRBD2 is a possible D gene (7 bases). Per the germline V gene, CDR1 is LNHDA and CDR2 is SQIVND (reference sequence). V was clipped by 6 bases and J by 1 base, with 19 bases between them. The length of the CDR3 is 16 residues. CDR3 region: CASRPEGGGNSYEQYF. In DNA form, the CDR3 reads TGTGCCAGTAGACCAGAGGGGGGGGGCAATTCCTACGAGCAGTACTTC.

The V call is TRBV18, the J call TRBJ1-2; D gene uncertain. This CDR3 has 14 amino acids. The V gene lost 6 bases and the J gene lost 5 bases, with 16 bases spanning the gap. In germline, CDR1 is KGHSH, CDR2 LQKENI. The CDR3 DNA reads TGTGCCAGCTCGCTCGGCCAGGAAGAATATGGCTACACCTTC. Encoded protein: CASSLGQEEYGYTF.

The V call is TRBV6-1, the J call TRBJ1-1; 7 nucleotides match TRBD1. The trim removed 0 bases at V and 5 bases at J, leaving 3 bases unmatched. This CDR3 has 14 residues. Germline CDR1 reads MNHNS; CDR2 reads SASEGT. The CDR3 nucleotides are TGTGCCAGCAGTGAAGCGGGGACAGTGACTGAAGCTTTCTTT. Protein product: CASSEAGTVTEAFF.

The CDR3: CASSTLDGSSYEQYF. The CDR3 nucleotides are TGCGCCAGCAGCACCCTGGACGGGTCCTCCTACGAGCAGTACTTC. The rearrangement joins TRBV5-1 to TRBJ2-7; no firm D call. The CDR3 runs 15 residues. Germline CDR1 reads SGHRS; CDR2 reads YFSETQ. The V end was cut by 4 bases, the J end by 0 bases, with 14 bases between.

This chain uses TRBV7-9 with TRBJ1-2; D gene uncertain. From germline, CDR1 is SEHNR and CDR2 FQNEAQ (reference sequence). The V end lost 0 bases, the J end lost 3 bases, and 8 bases lay between the germline ends. CDR3 length equals 14 residues. The CDR3 sequence: CASSLASIDYGYTF. CDR3 sequence (DNA): TGTGCCAGCAGCTTAGCATCAATAGACTATGGCTACACCTTC.

This clone was picked up one time. The V gene is TRBV19, the J gene TRBJ2-7, with 7 bases fitting TRBD1. Trimming cost V 7 bases and J 1 base; bases outside gene matches: 1. The CDR3 is made up of 12 amino acids. The germline V gene has CDR1 LNHDA and CDR2 SQIVND (reference sequence). In DNA, the CDR3 is TGTGCCAGTATACAGGGGTCCTACGAGCAGTACTTC. It codes for CASIQGSYEQYF.

In DNA, the CDR3 is TGTGCCAGCAGCAAAGTCGGGACTAGCGGGAGTATCGCAGATACGCAGTATTTT. Encoded protein: CASSKVGTSGSIADTQYF. The chain links TRBV21-1 to TRBJ2-3; the table gives TRBD2 as D, unverified against the DNA. TRBV21-1 is noted as a pseudogene. This CDR3 region has 18 residues.

The chain joins TRBV7-3 to TRBJ1-2; D gene ambiguous. The CDR3 contains 12 residues. The germline V gene has CDR1 SGHTA and CDR2 FQGTGA. V was trimmed by 2 bases and J by 5 bases, leaving 6 bases between them. The CDR3 here is CASSLGGYGYTF. The CDR3, as DNA: TGTGCCAGCAGCTTAGGCGGATATGGCTACACCTTC.

This clone was counted a single time. The V call is TRBV5-1, the J call TRBJ2-7, with 9 positions matching TRBD1. The junction had 10 bases not matched to a gene; V was cut back by 0 bases and J by 6 bases. The CDR3 runs 16 residues. From germline, CDR1 is SGHRS and CDR2 YFSETQ. CDR3 in amino acids: CASSLGHGTGRSEQYF. The CDR3 DNA is TGCGCCAGCAGCTTGGGCCATGGGACAGGGAGAAGCGAGCAGTACTTC.

The V call is TRBV3-1 (or the pseudogene TRBV3-2), the J call TRBJ2-7; TRBD2 aligns across 12 bases. The CDR3 has 14 residues. V trimming: 6 bases; J trimming: 3 bases; junction bases outside the gene matches: 3. CDR1 and CDR2 (germline): LGHDT, YNNKEL (reference sequence). CDR3 in DNA: TGTGCCAGCAGTTCGACTAGCGGGAGCTACGAGCAGTACTTC. Its translation: CASSSTSGSYEQYF.

V and J are TRBV7-2 and TRBJ2-6; D may be TRBD1 (7 bases). The CDR3 runs 19 residues. V was clipped by 1 base and J by 3 bases, with 19 bases between them. Germline CDR1 reads SGHTA; CDR2 reads FQGNSA. The CDR3 coding sequence is TGTGCCAGCAGCTTAGTTACAGGGGCGGGGTTAGGTGGGGCCAACGTCCTGACTTTC. Protein sequence: CASSLVTGAGLGGANVLTF.

Concerning this clone itself: The same CDR3 arises from other DNA sequences in this sample as well. The rearrangement links TRBV11-2 to TRBJ2-3, with unresolved D. CDR1 and CDR2 (germline): SGHAT, FQNNGV. This CDR3 has 13 amino acids. V shed 1 base and J shed 1 base, with 3 bases lying between them. The DNA for the CDR3 is TGTGCCAGCAGCTTAGCAGGCACAGATACGCAGTATTTT. Translating it yields CASSLAGTDTQYF.

The chain is built from TRBV15 and TRBJ2-7, with no clear D. Trimming stripped 5 bases from V and 2 bases from J, with 13 bases between. This CDR3 is 14 amino acids long. In germline, CDR1 is LNHNV, CDR2 YYDKDF (reference sequence). CDR3 residues: CATSGPGLPYEQYF. CDR3 nucleotides: TGTGCCACCAGCGGCCCGGGTCTCCCCTACGAGCAGTACTTC.

The rearrangement joins TRBV9 to TRBJ2-5, with 12 bases matching TRBD1. J was trimmed by 4 bases and V by 0 bases; bases with no gene match: 4. Germline V gene data show CDR1 as SGDLS and CDR2 as YYNGEE. The CDR3 runs 16 residues. CDR3 sequence (DNA): TGTGCCAGCAGCGTAGGTGGGACAGGGGGCAGAGAGACCCAGTACTTC. Protein sequence: CASSVGGTGGRETQYF.

The chain is built from TRBV6-7 and TRBJ2-7; maybe TRBD1 (6 bases). TRBV6-7 is annotated as an ORF whose role is uncertain. The ends were cut back, 0 bases at V and 2 bases at J, with 20 bases in the middle. This CDR3 is built from 18 residues. CDR3 DNA: TGTGCCAGCAGTTACTCCCCCTTCCCAGGGGATTACACCTACGAGCAGTACTTC. Translated: CASSYSPFPGDYTYEQYF.

The V and J genes are TRBV6-5 and TRBJ2-5; 13 nucleotides match TRBD2. This CDR3 contains 15 residues. The germline gives CDR1 MNHEY, CDR2 SVGAGI. The ends lost 5 bases at V and 4 bases at J; junction bases unmatched: 4. The CDR3 protein is CASSTSGGAGETQYF. The CDR3, as DNA: TGTGCCAGCAGTACTAGCGGGGGGGCCGGAGAGACCCAGTACTTC.